One sample yielded the 15 T cell receptor beta chains listed below, sequenced in a study of T-cell memory formation after mild COVID-19. Each CDR3 protein gets one entry after TCRdb re-called the 5' RACE reads with MiXCR. The sample contains 450,000 or so distinct CDR3 sequences, 20% to 30% of which appear only once. Sequences were obtained from PBMCs or a T cell subset sorted from them (not recorded which). The origin of the receptors is an adult woman who had mild COVID-19 (a few samples of this study predate the infection). Cell type and time point are not known.

This clonotype has more than one count but fewer than ten. The J gene is TRBJ2-5, the V gene TRBV7-2; possibly TRBD2 for D (5 bases). V lost 5 bases and J lost 5, with 18 bases in between. The CDR3 loop spans 15 amino acids. Germline V gene lookup returns CDR1 SGHTA and CDR2 FQGNSA. The CDR3 bases are TGTGCCAGCAGCCCAGGAGGCACTGGTGGGGAGACCCAGTACTTC. It yields the protein CASSPGGTGGETQYF.

The CDR3 sequence is CAIRILAGDEQYF. CDR3 nucleotide sequence: TGTGCCATCAGGATCTTAGCGGGAGACGAGCAGTACTTC. This chain joins TRBV10-3 and TRBJ2-7; 9 bases map to TRBD2. J was trimmed by 5 bases and V by 6 bases; bases with no gene match: 5. The CDR3 covers 13 residues. CDR1 and CDR2 (germline): ENHRY, SYGVKD.

This sequence joins TRBV29-1 and TRBJ2-7, with D possibly being TRBD1 (5 bases). Germline V CDR1 and CDR2: SQVTM, ANQGSEA. The CDR3 has 13 residues. Trimming took off 7 bases at V and 0 bases at J, with 13 bases between the two ends. The CDR3, as DNA: TGCAGCGCAACTACAGGCAGCTCCTACGAGCAGTACTTC. Its translation is CSATTGSSYEQYF.

This chain uses TRBV7-9 with TRBJ2-3; 10 nucleotides agree with TRBD2. J gave up 1 base and V 1 base, and 5 bases lay outside the gene matches. This CDR3 region has 17 residues. Per germline, CDR1 SEHNR and CDR2 FQNEAQ (reference sequence). CDR3 nucleotide sequence: TGTGCCAGCAGCTTAGGAGCGGGGGGGCCGGGCACAGATACGCAGTATTTT. Translation: CASSLGAGGPGTDTQYF.

This clonotype was picked up a small number of times. J is TRBJ2-1 and V is TRBV7-9; a weak D match, TRBD1 (5 bases). The V end was cut by 0 bases, the J end by 5 bases, with 8 bases between. There are 14 residues in the CDR3. Germline V gives CDR1 SEHNR, CDR2 FQNEAQ (reference sequence). The CDR3 here is CASSLAGPDNEQFF. The DNA of the CDR3 is TGTGCCAGCAGCTTAGCGGGGCCGGACAATGAGCAGTTCTTC.

The chain is built from TRBV20-1 and TRBJ2-1, with D possibly TRBD2 on 6 matching bases. The germline CDR1 and CDR2 sequences are DFQATT and SNEGSKA (reference sequence). The V end lost 5 bases, the J end lost 6 bases, and 8 bases lay between the germline ends. This CDR3 is 11 amino acids long. CDR3 protein: CSAFSGNEQFF. In nucleotides, the CDR3 is TGCAGTGCTTTTAGCGGCAATGAGCAGTTCTTC.

This clonotype has only a few counts. The chain employs TRBV29-1 and TRBJ1-3; no clear D. Trimming left V 2 bases short and J 7 bases short, with 6 bases between. CDR1 SQVTM and CDR2 ANQGSEA come from the germline V gene. The CDR3 is 11 residues long. The CDR3: CSVEYENTIYF. The CDR3, as DNA: TGCAGCGTTGAATACGAGAACACCATATATTTT.

The sample holds one count of this clonotype. The chain is built from TRBV7-2 and TRBJ1-1; 9 bases match TRBD1. The trim removed 6 bases at V and 1 base at J, leaving 9 bases unmatched. Germline values: CDR1 SGHTA, CDR2 FQGNSA. CDR3 size: 16 residues. The CDR3 reads CASSPRDRAQNTEAFF. Written as DNA, the CDR3 is TGTGCCAGCAGTCCCCGGGACAGGGCCCAGAACACTGAAGCTTTCTTT.

This clonotype was counted a few times. The chain employs TRBV30 and TRBJ1-4, with D possibly being TRBD1 (5 bases). The CDR3 extends over 12 amino acids. The V gene's germline CDR1 is GTSNPN and CDR2 SVGIG (reference sequence). Trimming pared 3 bases from V and 15 bases from J, leaving 17 bases between. The CDR3 bases are TGTGCCTGGAGCCCCCTGGGGGATCGGGTGTTTTTT. This encodes CAWSPLGDRVFF. The whole variable domain, filled in from reference TRBV30 and TRBJ1-4, reads SQTIHQWPATLVQPVGSPLSLECTVEGTSNPNLYWYRQAAGRGLQLLFYSVGIGQISSEVPQNLSASRPQDRQFILSSKKLLLSDSGFYLCAWSPLGDRVFFGSGTQLSVL.

The J gene is TRBJ2-2, the V gene TRBV7-9; D remains ambiguous. CDR3 size: 13 residues. CDR1 is SEHNR, CDR2 FQNEAQ, per germline (reference sequence). V was shortened by 0 bases and J by 10 bases, with 9 bases between the two germline ends. The CDR3 loop is CASSLARLVELFF. Written as DNA, the CDR3 is TGTGCCAGCAGCTTAGCCCGACTTGTGGAGCTGTTTTTT.

This clonotype was seen only a few times. This sequence joins TRBV24-1 and TRBJ2-5, with 11 positions matching TRBD1. CDR3 length: 15 residues. Per germline, CDR1 KGHDR and CDR2 SFDVKD. V lost 7 bases and J lost 5; bases outside the gene matches: 8. The CDR3 DNA is TGTGCCACCAGCCGCCGTGGGACAGGGGGGGAGACCCAGTACTTC. It specifies CATSRRGTGGETQYF.

The chain uses TRBV5-8 and TRBJ2-4; 8 bases line up with TRBD2. V lost 4 bases, J lost 8 bases, and 5 bases stayed unmatched. The CDR3 runs to 13 residues. Germline CDR1 is SGHTS and CDR2 is YDEGEE. CDR3 sequence: CASSPGGGHIQYF. The CDR3 bases are TGTGCCAGCAGCCCAGGCGGGGGGCACATTCAGTACTTC.

This clonotype was observed a few times. This chain uses TRBV4-2 with TRBJ2-5; 7 bases agree with TRBD2. This CDR3 comprises 17 residues. Germline loops: CDR1 LGHNA, CDR2 YNFKEQ. The V gene end was trimmed by 0 bases and the J gene end by 5 bases; junction bases not matched to a gene: 12. The DNA for the CDR3 is TGTGCCAGCAGCCAAGATGGAATAGCGGGCAGGGTGGAGACCCAGTACTTC. It specifies CASSQDGIAGRVETQYF.

The chain uses TRBV27 and TRBJ1-1; 8 bases are a match to TRBD1. Trimming at V came to 6 bases and at J to 6 bases, leaving 6 bases not matched to a gene. The CDR3 covers 13 residues. Per the germline V gene, CDR1 is MNHEY and CDR2 is SMNVEV (reference sequence). The CDR3 nucleotides are TGTGCCAGCAGCTGGCAGGGGGCCTCTGAAGCTTTCTTT. It translates to CASSWQGASEAFF.

This chain joins TRBV20-1 and TRBJ1-1; 11 bases are a match to TRBD1. Per the germline V gene, CDR1 is DFQATT and CDR2 is SNEGSKA (reference sequence). V lost 3 bases, J lost 1 base, and 1 base stayed unmatched. This CDR3 comprises 14 residues. Written as DNA, the CDR3 is TGCAGTGCTAGCGGGACAGGGGGGAACACTGAAGCTTTCTTT. Encoded protein: CSASGTGGNTEAFF.